The 13 T cell receptor beta chains reported below all come from one sample, sequenced in a study of CD8+CD57+ T cells in acquired aplastic anemia. The authors sequenced patients whose flow cytometry had shown CD8+CD57+ cell expansion. The template used for profiling TCR beta VDJ and CDR3 was genomic DNA. TCRdb processed the reads anew with MiXCR; each CDR3 protein has one entry. The top ten hold around 1.2% of the sample, which has 300,000 or so distinct CDR3 sequences, 56% seen once. Material for sequencing was sorted CD4+, CD8+, or CD8+CD57+ T cells (not recorded which) from PBMCs. These receptors were taken from a human donor with aplastic anemia.

The chain is built from TRBV12-3 or TRBV12-4 and TRBJ2-5; a possible D gene is TRBD2 (5 bases). Trimming removed 6 bases at V and 3 bases at J, with 14 bases between. The CDR3 totals 14 residues. DNA for the CDR3: TGTGCCAGCAGCCCGGGGAGTCTGGAAGAGACCCAGTACTTC. Translation: CASSPGSLEETQYF.

At least ten counts were recorded for this clonotype. The chain carries TRBV12-3 or TRBV12-4 and TRBJ2-5; TRBD1 aligns across 9 bases. The CDR3 spans 15 residues. The V segment lost 7 bases and the J segment 1 base; nucleotides outside the gene matches: 7. DNA for the CDR3: TGTGCCAGCAAGGGACAGGGTGCGGGCCAAGAGACCCAGTACTTC. Translating gives CASKGQGAGQETQYF.

The chain has TRBV11-3 and TRBJ2-3; no definite D call. Per germline, CDR1 SGHNT and CDR2 YENEEA. V was shortened by 2 bases and J by 5 bases, with 8 bases between the two germline ends. The CDR3 runs 13 residues. The CDR3: CASSLSYRDTQYF. CDR3 DNA sequence: TGTGCCAGCAGCTTATCTTATAGAGATACGCAGTATTTT.

This clonotype was detected ten times or more. Relative to the germline gene, one junction end is altered; a read error may explain this. V and J are TRBV3-1 and TRBJ1-3, with D unclear. The length of the CDR3 is 11 residues. Germline CDR1 reads LGHDT; CDR2 reads YNNKEL (reference sequence). CDR3 sequence: CASSLFDAFEF. Here the CDR3 DNA reads TGTGCCAGCAGCCTTTTCGATGCGTTCGAATTT.

The genes are TRBV19 and TRBJ1-6; D gene unclear. The CDR3 length is 15 residues. Deletions cut 5 bases from V and 8 bases from J, with 16 bases between. From germline, CDR1 is LNHDA and CDR2 SQIVND (reference sequence). DNA of the CDR3: TGTGCCAGTAGTGGTGAGATAGGGAAAGATTCACCCCTCCACTTT. Its translation is CASSGEIGKDSPLHF.

This clonotype has just one count. The chain carries TRBV19 and TRBJ2-2, with a tentative D call TRBD1 (5 bases). The V gene's germline CDR1 is LNHDA and CDR2 SQIVND (reference sequence). V lost 5 bases to trimming and J lost 3 bases, with 13 bases between them. CDR3 length equals 15 residues. For the CDR3, the DNA is TGTGCCAGTAGTGGGCAGGGAAGCGACACCGGGGAGCTGTTTTTT. Its translation is CASSGQGSDTGELFF. Drawing the rest from reference TRBV19 and TRBJ2-2, the complete variable domain is DGGITQSPKYLFRKEGQNVTLSCEQNLNHDAMYWYRQDPGQGLRLIYYSQIVNDFQKGDIAEGYSVSREKKESFPLTVTSAQKNPTAFYLCASSGQGSDTGELFFGEGSRLTVL.

The chain uses TRBV7-2 and TRBJ1-1; D uncertain. Germline CDR1 is SGHTA and CDR2 is FQGNSA. The CDR3 consists of 13 residues. V was cut by 2 bases and J by 4 bases, with 8 bases left in between. The CDR3 DNA is TGTGCCAGCAGCTTACAACGTACCACTGAAGCTTTCTTT. It is translated as CASSLQRTTEAFF.

This clonotype was counted at least ten times. The CDR3 region is CASSSGPASYNEQFF. For the CDR3, the DNA is TGTGCCAGCAGCTCAGGACCGGCTTCCTACAATGAGCAGTTCTTC. This sequence joins TRBV7-8 and TRBJ2-1; the D is unclear. The CDR3 has 15 residues. The V gene lost 4 bases and the J gene lost 1 base, with 11 bases spanning the gap. Germline V gives CDR1 SGHVS, CDR2 FQNEAQ.

The CDR3 sequence: CSASDRMNTEAFF. The DNA for the CDR3 is TGCAGTGCTAGTGACAGAATGAACACTGAAGCTTTCTTT. This chain connects TRBV20-1 to TRBJ1-1, with a possible D match to TRBD1 (5 bases). V lost 3 bases, J lost 0 bases, and 8 bases lay in between. CDR1 is DFQATT, CDR2 SNEGSKA, per germline (reference sequence). This CDR3 spans 13 amino acids.

This chain connects TRBV5-1 to TRBJ1-2; D ambiguous. The germline V and J ends were trimmed by 4 bases and 3 bases, with 16 bases remaining between them. The CDR3 is 15 residues long. Germline V gene data show CDR1 as SGHRS and CDR2 as YFSETQ. In nucleotides, the CDR3 is TGCGCCAGCAGCGACGCTAGCGGGGTGGACTATGGCTACACCTTC. Its translation: CASSDASGVDYGYTF.

In DNA, the CDR3 is TGTGCCAGCAAACCACTAGCCAAAAACACCGGGGAGCTGTTTTTT. It specifies CASKPLAKNTGELFF. This chain uses TRBV2 with TRBJ2-2, with a weak D call TRBD2 (6 bases). The CDR3 runs 15 residues. The V gene lost 7 bases and the J gene lost 2 bases, with 14 bases spanning the gap. The germline gives CDR1 SNHLY, CDR2 FYNNEI.

In this sample, this clonotype turned up many times. The CDR3 bases are TGCGCCAGCAGCTTGGTTGGAGGGGGCCCCTCCGAGCAGTACTTC. Translated: CASSLVGGGPSEQYF. The genes are TRBV5-1 and TRBJ2-7, with a weak D call TRBD1 (7 bases). The V gene's germline CDR1 is SGHRS and CDR2 YFSETQ. The V and J ends lost 0 bases and 6 bases respectively, with 16 bases between them. The CDR3 covers 15 residues.

This chain connects TRBV5-4 to TRBJ2-2, with 8 bases fitting TRBD2. Trimming at V came to 2 bases and at J to 4 bases, leaving 4 bases not matched to a gene. Per the germline V gene, CDR1 is SGHNT and CDR2 is YYREEE (reference sequence). CDR3 length: 15 amino acids. The CDR3 coding sequence is TGTGCCAGCAGCTTCGGGGGGGCCGGCACCGGGGAGCTGTTTTTT. It translates to CASSFGGAGTGELFF.